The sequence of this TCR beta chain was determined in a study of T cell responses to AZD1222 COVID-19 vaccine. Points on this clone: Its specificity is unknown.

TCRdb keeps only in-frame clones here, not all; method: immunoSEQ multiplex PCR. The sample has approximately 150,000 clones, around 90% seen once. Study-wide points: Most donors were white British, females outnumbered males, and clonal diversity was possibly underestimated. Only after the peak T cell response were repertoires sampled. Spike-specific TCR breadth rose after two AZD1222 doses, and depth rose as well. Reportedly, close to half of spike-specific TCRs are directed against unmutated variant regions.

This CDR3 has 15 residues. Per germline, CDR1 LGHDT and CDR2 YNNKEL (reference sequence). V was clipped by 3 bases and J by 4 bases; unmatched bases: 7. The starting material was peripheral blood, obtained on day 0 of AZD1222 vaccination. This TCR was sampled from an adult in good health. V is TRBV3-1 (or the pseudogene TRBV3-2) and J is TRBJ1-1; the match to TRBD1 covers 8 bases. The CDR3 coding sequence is TGTGCCAGCAGCCAGATGACAGGGGCGGCCACTGAAGCTTTCTTT. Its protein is CASSQMTGAATEAFF.